This T cell receptor (beta chain) was sequenced in a study of identical twins. TCRdb re-called the 5' RACE reads with MiXCR, one entry per CDR3 protein. The sample carries roughly 220,000 distinct CDR3 sequences, 6.5% to 8% recorded once. Study-wide results and limits: Conclusions were based on cross-sectional statistical analysis, without following the same donors.

As regards this clonotype: Its antigen remains unidentified.

V lost 5 bases, J lost 4 bases, and 9 bases stayed unmatched. The CDR3 loop spans 15 amino acids. In germline, CDR1 is SGHAT, CDR2 FQNNGV. These records were also assigned to another study, of T cells expressing NK-cell markers.

The origin of this receptor is a woman aged 18-29 years in good health. The sequenced material came from CD8+ T cells sorted from blood. The rearrangement uses TRBV11-2 and TRBJ2-7; 9 bases align to TRBD1. The chain's CDR3 is CASSLRDRVVYEQYF. CDR3 bases: TGTGCCAGCAGCCTCCGGGACAGGGTAGTATACGAGCAGTACTTC.